Sequencing of this TCR beta chain was carried out in a study of T cells in Graves' hyperthyroidism and ophthalmopathy. Germline CDR1 is MGHDK and CDR2 is SYGVNS. The V end was cut by 6 bases, the J end by 10 bases, with 16 bases between. The length of the CDR3 is 14 residues. The investigators amplified TCR beta CDR3 regions from RNA transcripts. HTBI primers were employed in a first-round RT-PCR of the TCR CDR3. TCRdb recomputed calls from the multiplex PCR reads with MiXCR, one row per CDR3 protein. In the table there are around 620,000 distinct CDR3 sequences, about 45% of which are singletons. Uncontrolled infection, other autoimmune disease, pregnancy or lactation led to exclusion. This clonotype was counted only a few times. Its antigen remains unknown. Study results and limitations: Stable hyperthyroidism and ophthalmopathy were separated using 13 V-J signatures. Blood also showed most of the thyroid clonotypes that were expanded above 0.001. In validation, the model predicted ophthalmopathy. These predictions came a median roughly six months before onset.

Sequenced: peripheral blood or thyroid tissue (not recorded which). J is TRBJ1-6 and V is TRBV25-1; weak D call: TRBD1 (6 bases). This receptor was taken from an adult woman with Graves' disease, either hyperthyroidism or ophthalmopathy (not recorded which). The DNA of the CDR3 is TGTGCCAGCAGAGATCCAGGGGTAGGGTCACCCCTCCACTTT. This translates into CASRDPGVGSPLHF.